The clone carrying this T cell receptor (beta chain) showed up many times. Antigen specificity is unknown. Looked up from germline, CDR1 is KGHSY and CDR2 is FQNENV. V dropped 8 bases and J dropped 3; count of bases not matched to a gene: 4. The length of the CDR3 is 12 residues. MiXCR was run by TCRdb on the RT-PCR reads, yielding one entry per CDR3 protein. The repertoire holds around 490,000 distinct CDR3 sequences, with about 8% as singletons. This entry comes from a study of response to subunit inactivated influenza vaccine. Whole-study findings and limits: Few new T cells, the authors suggested, are recruited by each seasonal influenza vaccination.

The chain employs TRBV16 and TRBJ2-7; 7 bases fit TRBD1. Sequencing was performed on PBMCs from blood, taken around 25 months after vaccination. The receptor comes from a man in his fifties or sixties who received an inactivated influenza vaccine. The CDR3 sequence is CASADRDYEQYF. CDR3 sequence (DNA): TGTGCCAGCGCCGACAGGGACTACGAGCAGTACTTC.